The next 18 T cell receptor beta chains were all read from a single sample in a study of cytomegalovirus exposure and HLA in healthy donors. The study ran its PCR with 60 Vbeta and 13 Jbeta primers. Here immunoSEQ multiplex PCR was the method, and the copy in TCRdb shows in-frame clones only, minus some. The data show 150,000 or so clones, around 80% seen once. Material: PBMCs. These receptors came from a man aged 35 to 55 in good health and CMV-seronegative.

The rearrangement joins TRBV2 to TRBJ1-1; the D gene is possibly TRBD1 (6 bases). Germline V gene sequence: CDR1 SNHLY, CDR2 FYNNEI. Trimming shortened V by 7 bases and J by 3 bases, and 12 bases separated the two germline ends. The CDR3 is made up of 13 amino acids. CDR3 loop: CASTGEGDTEAFF. CDR3 sequence (DNA): TGTGCCAGCACGGGGGAGGGGGACACTGAAGCTTTCTTT.

This clone was counted a single time. The V and J genes are TRBV18 and TRBJ2-3, with 7 bases that match TRBD1. This CDR3 spans 16 amino acids. Losses at the gene ends were 3 bases for V and 2 bases for J; bases not matched to a gene: 8. In germline, CDR1 is KGHSH, CDR2 LQKENI. CDR3 protein: CASSPKGQGVTDTQYF. For the CDR3, the DNA is TGTGCCAGCTCACCGAAGGGTCAGGGGGTCACAGATACGCAGTATTTT. Together with reference TRBV18 and TRBJ2-3, the CDR3 gives the full variable domain: NAGVMQNPRHLVRRRGQEARLRCSPMKGHSHVYWYRQLPEEGLKFMVYLQKENIIDESGMPKERFSAEFPKEGPSILRIQQVVRGDSAAYFCASSPKGQGVTDTQYFGPGTRLTVL.

This clone was detected a few times. J is TRBJ1-1 and V is TRBV6-5; TRBD1 matches 8 bases. With V trimmed by 6 bases and J by 4 bases, 7 bases remained unmatched. The germline V gene encodes CDR1 MNHEY and CDR2 SVGAGI. CDR3 length: 14 residues. Here the CDR3 DNA reads TGTGCCAGCAGGAGACAAACAGGGGGCACTGAAGCTTTCTTT. Encoded protein: CASRRQTGGTEAFF.

This chain uses TRBV9 with TRBJ2-1, with unresolved D. With 3 bases removed from V and 3 bases from J, the gap between germline ends came to 7 bases. Germline V gene lookup returns CDR1 SGDLS and CDR2 YYNGEE. This CDR3 is 13 amino acids long. DNA for the CDR3: TGTGCCAGCAGCGCCCCGGTCTACAATGAGCAGTTCTTC. This sequence encodes CASSAPVYNEQFF. Full variable domain (rest looked up from reference TRBV9 and TRBJ2-1): DSGVTQTPKHLITATGQRVTLRCSPRSGDLSVYWYQQSLDQGLQFLIQYYNGEERAKGNILERFSAQQFPDLHSELNLSSLELGDSALYFCASSAPVYNEQFFGPGTRLTVL.

This clone has just a few counts. This chain joins TRBV4-1 and TRBJ1-1; TRBD1 aligns across 7 bases. V shed 2 bases and J 2 bases; nucleotides not matched to a gene: 2. CDR1 is MGHRA and CDR2 is YSYEKL in the germline V gene. This CDR3 spans 14 amino acids. CDR3 amino acids: CASSQRQGNTEAFF. In DNA, the CDR3 is TGCGCCAGCAGCCAACGACAGGGAAACACTGAAGCTTTCTTT.

The chain is built from TRBV19 and TRBJ2-1; 9 bases fit TRBD2. The CDR3 length is 16 residues. The germline CDR1 and CDR2 sequences are LNHDA and SQIVND (reference sequence). The ends lost 0 bases at V and 9 bases at J; junction bases unmatched: 9. The CDR3 loop reads CASSIDVIAGVGEQFF. DNA for the CDR3: TGTGCCAGTAGTATAGATGTAATAGCGGGAGTTGGTGAGCAGTTCTTC.

This rearrangement joins TRBV9 to TRBJ2-7; 7 nucleotides match TRBD1. The germline CDR1 and CDR2 sequences are SGDLS and YYNGEE. J lost 7 bases, V lost 4 bases, and 17 bases had no gene match. The CDR3 is 16 residues long. The CDR3 DNA reads TGTGCCAGCAGCCCCTTCCGGGAACAGGGGACCGGGGAGCAGTACTTC. Translated: CASSPFREQGTGEQYF.

The chain joins TRBV5-1 to TRBJ2-5; TRBD1 matches at 7 bases. V trimming: 4 bases; J trimming: 3 bases; junction bases outside the gene matches: 6. The CDR3 runs 14 residues. Germline values: CDR1 SGHRS, CDR2 YFSETQ. In DNA form, the CDR3 reads TGCGCCAGCAGCCCAGGGACAGCGAAAGAGACCCAGTACTTC. Translating it yields CASSPGTAKETQYF.

This clone was seen more than once but under ten times. The V and J genes are TRBV5-4 and TRBJ2-6; 9 nucleotides align to TRBD1. V was clipped by 5 bases and J by 2 bases; unmatched bases: 11. Germline V gene data show CDR1 as SGHNT and CDR2 as YYREEE (reference sequence). The CDR3 runs to 18 residues. CDR3 amino acids: CASSLGTGPPAGANVLTF. The CDR3 DNA is TGTGCCAGCAGTCTTGGGACAGGGCCACCGGCTGGGGCCAACGTCCTGACTTTC. The full variable domain, completed using reference TRBV5-4 and TRBJ2-6, is ETGVTQSPTHLIKTRGQQVTLRCSSQSGHNTVSWYQQALGQGPQFIFQYYREEENGRGNFPPRFSGLQFPNYSSELNVNALELDDSALYLCASSLGTGPPAGANVLTFGAGSRLTVL.

J is TRBJ1-4 and V is TRBV5-5; D is undetermined. Germline CDR1 and CDR2: SGHKS and YYEKEE (reference sequence). The CDR3 has 14 residues. Between the trimmed V and J ends, which lost 4 bases and 2 bases, there was a span of 9 bases. The DNA for the CDR3 is TGTGCCAGCAGCCCGACGGGGACTAATGAAAAACTGTTTTTT. It translates to CASSPTGTNEKLFF.

The chain is built from TRBV6-1 and TRBJ2-3; tentative D call: TRBD2 (5 bases). Per the germline V gene, CDR1 is MNHNS and CDR2 is SASEGT. The CDR3 spans 14 residues. The V end lost 5 bases, the J end lost 7 bases, and 16 bases lay between the germline ends. The CDR3 coding sequence is TGTGCCAGCAGTACACGGACGAGGGATCATACGCAGTATTTT. This codes for CASSTRTRDHTQYF.

This rearrangement joins TRBV12-2 to TRBJ2-1; the table's D gene call, TRBD2, was not cross checked with the DNA. TRBV12-2 is flagged as a pseudogene. The CDR3 loop spans 13 amino acids. CDR3 nucleotides: TGTGCAAGTCGCTTAGGTCTGGAGGGCGAGCAGTTCTTC. This encodes CASRLGLEGEQFF.

The rearrangement uses TRBV7-9 and TRBJ1-4; no firm D call. Trimming cost V 3 bases and J 8 bases, with 7 bases left between them. The CDR3 runs to 12 residues. The germline gives CDR1 SEHNR, CDR2 FQNEAQ (reference sequence). CDR3 loop: CASSLGDEKLFF. The DNA of the CDR3 is TGTGCCAGCAGCTTGGGCGACGAAAAACTGTTTTTT.

The genes are TRBV30 and TRBJ2-3; possibly TRBD2 for D (5 bases). The V end lost 2 bases, the J end lost 0 bases, and 12 bases lay between the germline ends. The CDR3 extends over 15 amino acids. Germline lookup yields CDR1 GTSNPN and CDR2 SVGIG (reference sequence). The CDR3 nucleotides are TGTGCCTGGAGTACGTCTCCGGGGAGCACAGATACGCAGTATTTT. The encoded protein is CAWSTSPGSTDTQYF.

The sample holds one count of this clone. This chain uses TRBV4-1 with TRBJ1-5, with D possibly matching TRBD1 (6 bases). Deletions cut 2 bases from V and 4 bases from J, with 6 bases between. From germline, CDR1 is MGHRA and CDR2 YSYEKL. The CDR3 loop spans 13 amino acids. CDR3 sequence (DNA): TGCGCCAGCAGCCAAACAGGGAATCAGCCCCAGCATTTT. Amino acid sequence: CASSQTGNQPQHF.

As for this clone: This sample also contains other DNA sequences that code for the same CDR3. The rearrangement uses TRBV27 and TRBJ2-7; D uncertain. Per the germline V gene, CDR1 is MNHEY and CDR2 is SMNVEV (reference sequence). This CDR3 spans 16 amino acids. Trimming stripped 5 bases from V and 5 bases from J, with 22 bases between. CDR3 nucleotides: TGTGCCAGCAGTCCCCTTGAGGTCACCATCCGGGACGAGCAGTACTTC. Residues: CASSPLEVTIRDEQYF.

This clone was seen just once. The V call is TRBV9, the J call TRBJ2-7; TRBD2 matches 8 bases. V trimming: 4 bases; J trimming: 2 bases; junction bases outside the gene matches: 5. The CDR3 has 14 residues. Germline V CDR1 and CDR2: SGDLS, YYNGEE. In DNA form, the CDR3 reads TGTGCCAGCAGCAGCGGGGGCAATGCCTACGAGCAGTACTTC. It yields the protein CASSSGGNAYEQYF. The variable domain in full, with the rest retrieved from reference TRBV9 and TRBJ2-7, is DSGVTQTPKHLITATGQRVTLRCSPRSGDLSVYWYQQSLDQGLQFLIQYYNGEERAKGNILERFSAQQFPDLHSELNLSSLELGDSALYFCASSSGGNAYEQYFGPGTRLTVT.

CDR3 amino acids: CASSSRGHSYEQYF. DNA for the CDR3: TGTGCCAGCAGCTCCAGGGGGCACTCCTACGAGCAGTACTTC. The chain recombines TRBV5-4 with TRBJ2-7, with TRBD1 identical over 8 bases. With 3 bases clipped from V and 0 bases from J, the junction kept 2 bases outside the gene matches. CDR1 and CDR2 (germline): SGHNT, YYREEE (reference sequence). The CDR3 spans 14 residues.